The 15 T cell receptor beta chains below were found in one sample sequenced in a study of blood T cell repertoires in COVID-19. Libraries were prepared by immunoSEQ multiplex PCR; TCRdb keeps only in-frame clonotypes and omits some of them. In the table there are around 150,000 clones, 75% to 85% of which are singletons. Sequencing was carried out using peripheral blood. The origin of the receptors is a woman older than 75 with active or convalescent COVID-19.

A single count supports this clone. The chain combines TRBV6-5 with TRBJ1-1; D may be TRBD1 (6 bases). The germline gives CDR1 MNHEY, CDR2 SVGAGI. V was trimmed by 2 bases and J by 2 bases, leaving 9 bases between them. The CDR3 runs to 14 residues. CDR3 nucleotide sequence: TGTGCCAGCAGTTACGCAGGGGAAAACACTGAAGCTTTCTTT. Its translation: CASSYAGENTEAFF.

The rearrangement links TRBV12-3 or TRBV12-4 to TRBJ2-6, with a possible D match to TRBD2 (5 bases). CDR3 length: 13 residues. Deletions cut 8 bases from V and 3 bases from J, with 8 bases between. The DNA for the CDR3 is TGTGCCAGCCGGGGTAATGGGGCCAACGTCCTGACTTTC. This codes for CASRGNGANVLTF.

This clone came up once. This rearrangement joins TRBV5-1 to TRBJ2-7, with D perhaps matching TRBD2 (5 bases). Germline-derived CDR1 and CDR2 are SGHRS and YFSETQ. The V gene lost 0 bases and the J gene lost 7 bases, with 8 bases spanning the gap. The CDR3 has 12 residues. The chain's CDR3 is CASSLGGIEQYF. The CDR3 DNA reads TGCGCCAGCAGCTTGGGAGGGATTGAGCAGTACTTC.

The chain links TRBV5-8 to TRBJ2-1; a possible D gene is TRBD1 (6 bases). The CDR3 loop spans 16 amino acids. V dropped 3 bases and J dropped 5 bases, with 18 bases sitting between them. The germline gives CDR1 SGHTS, CDR2 YDEGEE. The CDR3 DNA sequence: TGTGCCAGCAGCTCGGGGACAAGCTATACCAACAATGAGCAGTTCTTC. It specifies CASSSGTSYTNNEQFF.

This sequence joins TRBV24-1 and TRBJ2-6; TRBD1 agrees at 7 bases. Germline values: CDR1 KGHDR, CDR2 SFDVKD. This CDR3 contains 15 residues. V was clipped by 1 base and J by 4 bases; unmatched bases: 0. Written as DNA, the CDR3 is TGTGCCACCAGTGATTTACAGGGGGGGGCCAACGTCCTGACTTTC. Protein sequence: CATSDLQGGANVLTF.

Only one count was recorded for this clone. The chain is built from TRBV18 and TRBJ2-1; TRBD1 matches 8 bases. Germline CDR1 KGHSH, CDR2 LQKENI. Germline trimming cut 3 bases from V and 6 bases from J; bases unmatched to any gene: 7. This CDR3 contains 15 residues. The chain's CDR3 is CASSPGQGPGNEQFF. DNA for the CDR3: TGTGCCAGCTCACCCGGACAGGGTCCTGGCAATGAGCAGTTCTTC.

The chain has TRBV20-1 and TRBJ2-5; D is perhaps TRBD2 (6 bases). Germline-derived CDR1 and CDR2 are DFQATT and SNEGSKA (reference sequence). V shed 3 bases and J shed 0 bases, with 14 bases lying between them. This CDR3 comprises 15 residues. The CDR3 reads CSASPYGGNQETQYF. The CDR3 DNA sequence: TGCAGTGCTAGTCCCTATGGAGGGAACCAAGAGACCCAGTACTTC.

The V gene is TRBV3-1 (or the pseudogene TRBV3-2), the J gene TRBJ1-1; D gene ambiguous. Germline values: CDR1 LGHDT, CDR2 YNNKEL (reference sequence). V was clipped by 1 base and J by 1 base, with 7 bases between them. CDR3 length: 14 residues. This chain's CDR3 is CASSQGLTNTEAFF. CDR3 DNA sequence: TGTGCCAGCAGCCAAGGACTTACGAACACTGAAGCTTTCTTT.

This clone was recorded a few times. The J gene is TRBJ2-7, the V gene TRBV19, with TRBD1 matching 9 bases. The trim removed 2 bases at V and 2 bases at J, leaving 4 bases unmatched. Germline V gives CDR1 LNHDA, CDR2 SQIVND (reference sequence). This CDR3 has 15 residues. The CDR3 sequence is CASSISGTGTYEQYF. CDR3 nucleotide sequence: TGTGCCAGTAGTATAAGTGGGACAGGGACCTACGAGCAGTACTTC.

This clone came up once. V usage is TRBV11-2 and J usage is TRBJ1-6; a possible D gene is TRBD1 (6 bases). CDR3 length equals 15 residues. CDR1 is SGHAT and CDR2 is FQNNGV in the germline V gene. Trimming cost V 5 bases and J 0 bases, with 8 bases left between them. This chain's CDR3 is CASSTGSSYNSPLHF. The CDR3 region has the DNA TGTGCCAGCAGCACAGGGAGCTCCTATAATTCACCCCTCCACTTT.

For the CDR3, the DNA is TGTGCCAGCAGTTACTTAGACTCTACAGATACGCAGTATTTT. Its translation: CASSYLDSTDTQYF. The V and J genes are TRBV6-6 and TRBJ2-3; D is ambiguous. Per germline, CDR1 MNHNY and CDR2 SVGAGI (reference sequence). The CDR3 has 14 residues. Trimming left V 1 base short and J 3 bases short, with 8 bases between.

The V call is TRBV29-1, the J call TRBJ1-2; 9 bases are a match to TRBD1. The CDR3 runs to 12 residues. J was trimmed by 6 bases and V by 7 bases; bases with no gene match: 6. Germline V gene lookup returns CDR1 SQVTM and CDR2 ANQGSEA. CDR3 loop: CSGRGQGHGYTF. The CDR3 nucleotides are TGCAGCGGGAGGGGACAGGGACATGGCTACACCTTC.

The chain has TRBV5-4 and TRBJ1-6, with 9 bases aligning to TRBD1. Germline CDR1 SGHNT, CDR2 YYREEE (reference sequence). CDR3 length equals 14 residues. V lost 5 bases, J lost 8 bases, and 5 bases stayed unmatched. Written as DNA, the CDR3 is TGTGCCAGCAGAAACAGGGGGCTCGATTCACCCCTCCACTTT. Amino acids: CASRNRGLDSPLHF.

In DNA form, the CDR3 reads TGTGCCTGGAGTGTACAAAACAGGAACTATGGCTACACCTTC. Protein sequence: CAWSVQNRNYGYTF. This chain uses TRBV30 with TRBJ1-2; D is possibly TRBD1 (5 bases). CDR1 and CDR2 (germline): GTSNPN, SVGIG (reference sequence). The length of the CDR3 is 14 residues. Trimming removed 0 bases from V and 2 bases from J, with 10 bases in between.

The V gene is TRBV7-8, the J gene TRBJ2-3; 9 bases match TRBD2. The CDR3 covers 14 residues. The trim removed 3 bases at V and 5 bases at J, leaving 3 bases unmatched. In germline, CDR1 is SGHVS, CDR2 FQNEAQ. CDR3 bases: TGTGCCAGCAGCTTGGGCGGGGGGGGAGATACGCAGTATTTT. As protein: CASSLGGGGDTQYF.